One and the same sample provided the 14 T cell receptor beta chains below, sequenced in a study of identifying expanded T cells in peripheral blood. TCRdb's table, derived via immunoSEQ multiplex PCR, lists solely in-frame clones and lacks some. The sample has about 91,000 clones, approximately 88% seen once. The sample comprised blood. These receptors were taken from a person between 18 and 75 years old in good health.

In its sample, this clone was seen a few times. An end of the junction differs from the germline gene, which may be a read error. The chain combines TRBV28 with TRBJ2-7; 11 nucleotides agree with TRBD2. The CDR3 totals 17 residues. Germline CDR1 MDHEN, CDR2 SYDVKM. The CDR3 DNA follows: TGTGCCAGCAGTTCTCCGGGACTAGCGGCCCTCTCCAACGAGCAGTACTTC. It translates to CASSSPGLAALSNEQYF.

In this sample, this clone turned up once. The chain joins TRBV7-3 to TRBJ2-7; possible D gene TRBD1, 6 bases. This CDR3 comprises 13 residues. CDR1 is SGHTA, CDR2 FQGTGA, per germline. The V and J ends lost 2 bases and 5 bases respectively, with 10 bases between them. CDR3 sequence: CASSLGQGNEQYF. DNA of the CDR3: TGTGCCAGCAGCTTAGGGCAGGGGAACGAGCAGTACTTC.

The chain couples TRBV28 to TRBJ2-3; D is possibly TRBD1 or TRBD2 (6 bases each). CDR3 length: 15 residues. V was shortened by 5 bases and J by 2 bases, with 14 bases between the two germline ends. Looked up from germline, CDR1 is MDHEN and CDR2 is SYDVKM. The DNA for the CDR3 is TGTGCCAGCAGTGAGGGGGGCAGCCTCACAGATACGCAGTATTTT. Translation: CASSEGGSLTDTQYF.

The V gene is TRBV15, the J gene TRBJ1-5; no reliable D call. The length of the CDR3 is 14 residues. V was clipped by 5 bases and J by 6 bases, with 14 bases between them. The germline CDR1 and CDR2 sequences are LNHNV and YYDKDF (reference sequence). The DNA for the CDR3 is TGTGCCACCAGCCGCGTCGGAGTACTTCAGCCCCAGCATTTT. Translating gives CATSRVGVLQPQHF.

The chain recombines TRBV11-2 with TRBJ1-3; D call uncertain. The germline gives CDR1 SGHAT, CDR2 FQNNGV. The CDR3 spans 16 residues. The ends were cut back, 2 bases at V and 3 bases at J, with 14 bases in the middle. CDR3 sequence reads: CASSLNSGVGGNTIYF. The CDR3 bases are TGTGCCAGCAGCTTAAACTCCGGGGTGGGTGGAAACACCATATATTTT. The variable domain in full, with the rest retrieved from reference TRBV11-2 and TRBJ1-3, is EAGVAQSPRYKIIEKRQSVAFWCNPISGHATLYWYQQILGQGPKLLIQFQNNGVVDDSQLPKDRFSAERLKGVDSTLKIQPAKLEDSAVYLCASSLNSGVGGNTIYFGEGSWLTVV.

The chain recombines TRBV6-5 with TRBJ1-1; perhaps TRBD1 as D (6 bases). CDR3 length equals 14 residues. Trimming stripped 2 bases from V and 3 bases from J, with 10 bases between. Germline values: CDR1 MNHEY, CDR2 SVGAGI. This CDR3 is CASSYGGRYTEAFF. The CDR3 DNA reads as TGTGCCAGCAGTTACGGGGGGCGTTACACTGAAGCTTTCTTT.

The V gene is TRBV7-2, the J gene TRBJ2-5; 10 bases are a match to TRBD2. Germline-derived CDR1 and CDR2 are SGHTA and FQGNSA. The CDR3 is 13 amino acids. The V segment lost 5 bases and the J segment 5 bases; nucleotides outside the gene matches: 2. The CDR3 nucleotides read TGTGCCAGCAGCACGGGACTAGCGGAGACCCAGTACTTC. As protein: CASSTGLAETQYF.

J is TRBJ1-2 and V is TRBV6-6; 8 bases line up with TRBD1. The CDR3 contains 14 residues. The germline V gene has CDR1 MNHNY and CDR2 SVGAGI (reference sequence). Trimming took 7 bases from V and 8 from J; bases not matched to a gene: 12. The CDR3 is CASKRDTGGYGYTF. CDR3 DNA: TGTGCCAGCAAGAGGGACACAGGGGGATACGGCTACACCTTC.

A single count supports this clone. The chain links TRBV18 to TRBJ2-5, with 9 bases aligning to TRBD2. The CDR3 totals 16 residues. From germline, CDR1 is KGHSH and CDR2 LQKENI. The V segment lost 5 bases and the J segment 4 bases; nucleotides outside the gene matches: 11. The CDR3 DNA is TGTGCCAGCTCATTAAGTAAGGGACTAGCATCAGAGACCCAGTACTTC. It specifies CASSLSKGLASETQYF.

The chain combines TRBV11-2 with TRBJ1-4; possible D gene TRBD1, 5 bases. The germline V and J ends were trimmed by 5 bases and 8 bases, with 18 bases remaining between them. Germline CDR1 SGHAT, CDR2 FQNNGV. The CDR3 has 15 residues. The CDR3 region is CASSISQGLREKLFF. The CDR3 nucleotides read TGTGCCAGCAGCATATCTCAGGGTCTGAGGGAAAAACTGTTTTTT.

The CDR3 DNA reads as TGTGCCAGCAGCGGATTAGGAGGCAGGGGGCCCGAAAAAGCCTACGAGCAGTACTTC. Translation: CASSGLGGRGPEKAYEQYF. The chain joins TRBV11-2 to TRBJ2-7; 8 bases match TRBD1. The CDR3 sequence is 19 residues long. Germline V gene data show CDR1 as SGHAT and CDR2 as FQNNGV. After removal of 5 bases from V and 2 bases from J, the junction contained 20 bases not matched to a gene.

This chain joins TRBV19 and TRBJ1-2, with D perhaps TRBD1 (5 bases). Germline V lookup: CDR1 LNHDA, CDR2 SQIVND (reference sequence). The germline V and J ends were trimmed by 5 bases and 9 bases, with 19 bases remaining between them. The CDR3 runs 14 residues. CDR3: CASSGTGDSRRYTF. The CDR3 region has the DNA TGTGCCAGTAGTGGGACGGGGGATTCTCGGCGCTACACCTTC.

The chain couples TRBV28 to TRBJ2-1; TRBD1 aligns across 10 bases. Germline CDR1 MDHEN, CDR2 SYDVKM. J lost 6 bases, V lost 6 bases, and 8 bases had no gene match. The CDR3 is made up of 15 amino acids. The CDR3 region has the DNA TGTGCCAGCAGCCAGGACAGGGGGTGGGCCAATGAGCAGTTCTTC. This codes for CASSQDRGWANEQFF.

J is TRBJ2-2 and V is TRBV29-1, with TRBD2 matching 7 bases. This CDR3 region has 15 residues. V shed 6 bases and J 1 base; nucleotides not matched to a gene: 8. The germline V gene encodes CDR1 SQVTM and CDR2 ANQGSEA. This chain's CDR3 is CSVTIAGWNTGELFF. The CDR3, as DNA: TGCAGCGTCACAATAGCGGGCTGGAACACCGGGGAGCTGTTTTTT.